The rows below give T cell receptor beta chains drawn from one sample of a study of cytomegalovirus exposure and HLA in healthy donors. Libraries were prepared by immunoSEQ multiplex PCR; TCRdb keeps only in-frame clonotypes and omits some of them. The sample comprises roughly 160,000 clones, around 80% of which are singletons, and about 7.6% rests with the top ten. The sample was PBMCs. The receptors come from a woman between 35 and 50 years old in good health and CMV-seropositive. The CDR3 runs from the conserved cysteine through the conserved F or W. The order of the fields is V gene, clone size, D gene, CDR3 length, J gene, CDR3 protein, CDR3 DNA. D genes are given only for firm matches. The listing skips clone size in some rows; elsewhere it reads once, few, many or a size class.

>TRBV10-2|.|.|16|TRBJ2-7
CASSEPGRGNSDEQYF
TGCGCCAGCAGTGAGCCGGGTAGGGGGAACAGCGACGAGCAGTACTTC
>TRBV6-6|.|TRBD1|16|TRBJ2-7
CASSPPDRGDSYEQYF
TGTGCCAGCAGCCCCCCCGACAGGGGGGACTCCTACGAGCAGTACTTC
>TRBV6-1|.|.|14|TRBJ2-3
CASSRAFQGDTQYF
TGTGCCAGCAGTAGGGCTTTTCAGGGGGATACGCAGTATTTT
>TRBV9|.|TRBD2|17|TRBJ2-1
CASSVLGTSGPDNEQFF
TGTGCCAGCAGCGTTCTAGGGACTAGCGGGCCCGACAATGAGCAGTTCTTC
>TRBV2|few|TRBD1|14|TRBJ2-2
CASRADRGVGELFF
TGTGCCAGCAGGGCGGACAGGGGGGTAGGGGAGCTGTTTTTT
>TRBV30|.|TRBD2|15|TRBJ2-7
CAWGFGTSGTYEQYF
TGTGCCTGGGGATTCGGGACTAGCGGGACCTACGAGCAGTACTTC
>TRBV19|few|TRBD1|12|TRBJ1-2
CASAGQYYGYTF
TGTGCGAGCGCGGGACAGTACTATGGCTACACCTTC
>TRBV27|.|.|14|TRBJ1-1
CASRRGTGGTEAFF
TGTGCCAGCCGCCGGGGTACGGGGGGTACTGAAGCTTTCTTT
>TRBV5-1|.|TRBD2|16|TRBJ2-2
CASSLGTSGNTGELFF
TGCGCCAGCAGCTTAGGGACTAGCGGCAACACCGGGGAGCTGTTTTTT
>TRBV4-1|.|.|12|TRBJ1-5
CASSPPAGPQHF
TGCGCCAGCTCCCCCCCCGCGGGGCCCCAGCATTTT
>TRBV19|.|TRBD1|16|TRBJ1-1
CASSIGGHRGGTEAFF
TGTGCCAGTAGTATAGGGGGCCACAGGGGAGGTACTGAAGCTTTCTTT
>TRBV7-9|.|.|13|TRBJ2-5
CASSFGGVGTQYF
TGTGCCAGCAGCTTTGGGGGCGTTGGGACCCAGTACTTC
>TRBV6-6|.|.|14|TRBJ1-1
CASTWGQGTTEAFF
TGTGCCAGCACCTGGGGTCAGGGGACCACTGAAGCTTTCTTT
>TRBV25-1|.|TRBD1|14|TRBJ2-7
CATFGQGGSYEQYF
TGTGCCACCTTCGGACAGGGGGGGTCCTACGAGCAGTACTTC
>TRBV9|.|.|15|TRBJ1-6
CASSVATGLGSPLHF
TGTGCCAGCAGCGTAGCTACAGGTTTAGGGTCACCCCTCCACTTT